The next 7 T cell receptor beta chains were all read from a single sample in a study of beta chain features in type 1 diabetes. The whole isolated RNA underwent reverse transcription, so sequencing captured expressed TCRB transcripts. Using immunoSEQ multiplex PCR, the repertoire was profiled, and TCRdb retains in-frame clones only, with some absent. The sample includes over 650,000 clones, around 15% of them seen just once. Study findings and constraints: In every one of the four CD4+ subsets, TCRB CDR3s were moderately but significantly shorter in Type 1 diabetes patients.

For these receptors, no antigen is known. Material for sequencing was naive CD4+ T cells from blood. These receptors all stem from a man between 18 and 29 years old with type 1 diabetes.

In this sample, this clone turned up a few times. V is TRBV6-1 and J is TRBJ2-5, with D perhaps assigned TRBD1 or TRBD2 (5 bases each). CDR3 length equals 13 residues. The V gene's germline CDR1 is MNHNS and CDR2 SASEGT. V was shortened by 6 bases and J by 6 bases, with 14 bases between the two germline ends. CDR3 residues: CASRTGAGKTQYF. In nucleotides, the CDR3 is TGTGCCAGCAGGACCGGGGCCGGGAAGACCCAGTACTTC.

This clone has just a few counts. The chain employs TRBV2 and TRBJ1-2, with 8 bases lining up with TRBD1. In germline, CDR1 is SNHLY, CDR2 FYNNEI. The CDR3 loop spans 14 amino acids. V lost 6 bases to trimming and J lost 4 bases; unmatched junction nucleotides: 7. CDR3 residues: CASSDFGQGYGYTF. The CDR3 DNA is TGTGCCAGCAGCGATTTTGGACAGGGCTATGGCTACACCTTC.

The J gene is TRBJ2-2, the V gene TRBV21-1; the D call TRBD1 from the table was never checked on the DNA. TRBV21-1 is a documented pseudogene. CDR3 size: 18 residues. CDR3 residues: CASSKAGQGAPNTGELFF. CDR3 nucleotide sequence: TGTGCCAGCAGCAAAGCGGGACAGGGGGCCCCGAACACCGGGGAGCTGTTTTTT.

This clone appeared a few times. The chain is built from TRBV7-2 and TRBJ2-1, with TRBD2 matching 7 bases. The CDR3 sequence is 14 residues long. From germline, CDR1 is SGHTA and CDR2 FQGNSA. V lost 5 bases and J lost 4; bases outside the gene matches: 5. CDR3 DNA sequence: TGTGCCAGCAGCCTACTAGCGCCTTACAATGAGCAGTTCTTC. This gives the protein CASSLLAPYNEQFF.

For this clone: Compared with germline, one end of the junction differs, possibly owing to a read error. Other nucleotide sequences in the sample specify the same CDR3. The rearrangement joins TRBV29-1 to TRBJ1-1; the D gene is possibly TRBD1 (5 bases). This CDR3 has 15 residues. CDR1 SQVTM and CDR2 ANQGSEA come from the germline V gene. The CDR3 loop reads CSVEGEAGPNTEAFF. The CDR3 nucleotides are TGCAGCGTTGAAGGGGAGGCAGGGCCAAACACCGAAGCTTTCTTT.

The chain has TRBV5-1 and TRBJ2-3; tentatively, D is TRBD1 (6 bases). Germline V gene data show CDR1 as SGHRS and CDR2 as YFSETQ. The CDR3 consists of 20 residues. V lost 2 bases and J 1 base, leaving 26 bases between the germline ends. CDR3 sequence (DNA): TGCGCCAGCAGCTTACTGCCCTTCGGGACACGTCTTGCAGGCACAGATACGCAGTATTTT. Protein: CASSLLPFGTRLAGTDTQYF.

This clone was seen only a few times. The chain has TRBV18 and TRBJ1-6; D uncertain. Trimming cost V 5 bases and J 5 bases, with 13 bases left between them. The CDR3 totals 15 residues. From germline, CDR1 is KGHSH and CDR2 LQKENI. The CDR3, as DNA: TGTGCCAGCTCATCTGGCCGGAGGGATAATTCACCCCTCCACTTT. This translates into CASSSGRRDNSPLHF.